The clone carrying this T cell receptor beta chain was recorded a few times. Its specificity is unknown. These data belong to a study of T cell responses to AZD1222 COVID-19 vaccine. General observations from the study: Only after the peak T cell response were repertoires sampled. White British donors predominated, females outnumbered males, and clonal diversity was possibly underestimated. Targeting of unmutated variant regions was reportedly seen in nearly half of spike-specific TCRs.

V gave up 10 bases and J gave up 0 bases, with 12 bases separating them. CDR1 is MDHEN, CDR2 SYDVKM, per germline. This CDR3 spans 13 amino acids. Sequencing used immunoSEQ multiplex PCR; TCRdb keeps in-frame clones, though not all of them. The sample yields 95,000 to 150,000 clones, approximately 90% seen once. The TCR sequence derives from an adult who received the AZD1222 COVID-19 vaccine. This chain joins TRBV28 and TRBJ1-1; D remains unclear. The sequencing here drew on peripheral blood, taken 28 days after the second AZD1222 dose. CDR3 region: CATCSGVNTEAFF. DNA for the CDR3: TGTGCCACCTGTAGTGGGGTGAACACTGAAGCTTTCTTT.